These 18 T cell receptor beta chains share one sample of origin, sequenced in a study of blood T cell repertoires in COVID-19. Profiling relied on immunoSEQ multiplex PCR, and the TCRdb table lists in-frame clones only, not all of them. The sample lists 250,000 to 350,000 clones, approximately 90% occurring once. Sequences were obtained from peripheral blood. The receptors shown here come from a woman aged 55-69 years with acute or convalescent COVID-19.

This chain joins TRBV18 and TRBJ2-3; unclear D gene. Trimming removed 5 bases from V and 3 bases from J, with 9 bases in between. The germline V gene encodes CDR1 KGHSH and CDR2 LQKENI. CDR3 length: 13 residues. The CDR3 region has the DNA TGTGCCAGCTCATCCCCGGGTACAGATACGCAGTATTTT. Protein: CASSSPGTDTQYF.

This chain's CDR3 is CASSQDWGRGMYEQFF. CDR3 DNA: TGCGCCAGCAGCCAAGACTGGGGCAGGGGGATGTATGAGCAGTTCTTC. V and J are TRBV4-1 and TRBJ2-1; 7 bases are a match to TRBD1. V trimming: 0 bases; J trimming: 8 bases; junction bases outside the gene matches: 10. The CDR3 length is 16 residues. Germline values: CDR1 MGHRA, CDR2 YSYEKL.

The CDR3 protein is CASSPGGTGELFF. For the CDR3, the DNA is TGTGCCAGCAGCCCGGGGGGCACCGGGGAGCTGTTTTTT. This chain uses TRBV11-2 with TRBJ2-2; TRBD2 aligns across 7 bases. Germline CDR1 reads SGHAT; CDR2 reads FQNNGV. The CDR3 extends over 13 amino acids. Trimming cost V 5 bases and J 4 bases; bases outside gene matches: 1.

This clone was picked up one time. CDR3 region: CASSSSWRQGAFF. CDR3 DNA: TGTGCCAGCAGCTCGAGTTGGAGACAGGGAGCTTTCTTT. This chain uses TRBV7-9 with TRBJ1-1, with TRBD1 identical over 7 bases. The CDR3 extends over 13 amino acids. J gave up 10 bases and V 4 bases, and 9 bases lay outside the gene matches. The V gene's germline CDR1 is SEHNR and CDR2 FQNEAQ (reference sequence).

A single count supports this clone. The rearrangement uses TRBV18 and TRBJ2-2; TRBD2 matches 8 bases. CDR3 size: 18 residues. Germline-derived CDR1 and CDR2 are KGHSH and LQKENI. V lost 0 bases, J lost 1 base, and 7 bases stayed unmatched. The CDR3 region has the DNA TGTGCCAGCTCACCACCCGGACTTGCGGGAGGGAACACCGGGGAGCTGTTTTTT. Residues: CASSPPGLAGGNTGELFF.

This chain links TRBV30 with TRBJ1-6; the D is unclear. Per the germline V gene, CDR1 is GTSNPN and CDR2 is SVGIG (reference sequence). The CDR3 is made up of 12 amino acids. Trimming took 2 bases from V and 9 from J, leaving 8 bases between them. The CDR3 DNA reads TGTGCCTGGAGTTCGACAAGTTCACCCCTCCACTTT. Its protein product is CAWSSTSSPLHF.

This clone has a single count. The rearrangement links TRBV4-3 to TRBJ1-4; D is unresolved. The length of the CDR3 is 14 residues. Germline values: CDR1 LGHNA, CDR2 YSLEER. V lost 6 bases and J 5 bases, leaving 13 bases between the germline ends. CDR3 protein: CASSHRGNNEKLFF. The CDR3 bases are TGCGCCAGCAGTCACCGCGGCAACAATGAAAAACTGTTTTTT.

The V call is TRBV5-4, the J call TRBJ1-6; possibly TRBD1 for D (6 bases). Germline V gene data show CDR1 as SGHNT and CDR2 as YYREEE (reference sequence). Trimming stripped 1 base from V and 10 bases from J, with 12 bases between. The CDR3 spans 14 residues. Here the CDR3 DNA reads TGTGCCAGCAGCTTGATGGGGGCAGGGTCACCCCTCCACTTT. It translates to CASSLMGAGSPLHF.

The chain has TRBV7-9 and TRBJ2-5, with a possible D match to TRBD1 (6 bases). V lost 3 bases to trimming and J lost 4 bases, with 15 bases between them. The CDR3 sequence is 15 residues long. The germline V gene encodes CDR1 SEHNR and CDR2 FQNEAQ (reference sequence). The CDR3 loop reads CASSFPGTTTETQYF. The CDR3 DNA follows: TGTGCCAGCAGCTTCCCCGGGACAACTACAGAGACCCAGTACTTC. Complete variable domain (other parts from reference TRBV7-9 and TRBJ2-5): DTGVSQNPRHKITKRGQNVTFRCDPISEHNRLYWYRQTLGQGPEFLTYFQNEAQLEKSRLLSDRFSAERPKGSFSTLEIQRTEQGDSAMYLCASSFPGTTTETQYFGPGTRLLVL.

The chain links TRBV7-2 to TRBJ1-2; no clear D gene. The CDR3 is 18 residues long. V shed 1 base and J shed 4 bases, with 22 bases lying between them. The germline V gene encodes CDR1 SGHTA and CDR2 FQGNSA. The CDR3 DNA reads TGTGCCAGCAGCTTAGTATTTGCGGCGGGCAAGGGAGTCTATGGCTACACCTTC. Its protein product is CASSLVFAAGKGVYGYTF.

The chain employs TRBV4-3 and TRBJ2-1; 7 bases map to TRBD2. Germline-derived CDR1 and CDR2 are LGHNA and YSLEER. With 1 base clipped from V and 6 bases from J, the junction kept 0 bases outside the gene matches. The CDR3 is made up of 13 amino acids. The CDR3 sequence is CASSQAGGNEQFF. CDR3 nucleotides: TGCGCCAGCAGCCAAGCGGGGGGCAATGAGCAGTTCTTC.

For the CDR3, the DNA is TGTGCCAGCAGAAACGGGGACAGGGTCCTTTATGGCTACACCTTC. It translates to CASRNGDRVLYGYTF. The rearrangement uses TRBV6-6 and TRBJ1-2, with TRBD1 identical over 9 bases. The V and J ends lost 6 bases and 5 bases, in that order; junction bases with no gene match: 10. The CDR3 runs to 15 residues. In germline, CDR1 is MNHNY, CDR2 SVGAGI (reference sequence).

The genes are TRBV9 and TRBJ1-5, with D perhaps matching TRBD1 (5 bases). Germline V gene data show CDR1 as SGDLS and CDR2 as YYNGEE. Deletions cut 0 bases from V and 4 bases from J, with 11 bases between. The length of the CDR3 is 15 residues. The CDR3 sequence: CASSVAGRINQPQHF. In nucleotides, the CDR3 is TGTGCCAGCAGCGTAGCAGGGAGGATAAATCAGCCCCAGCATTTT.

This chain's CDR3 is CASNRQDTGELFF. CDR3 nucleotide sequence: TGTGCCAGCAACCGACAGGACACCGGGGAGCTGTTTTTT. The chain recombines TRBV28 with TRBJ2-2, with TRBD1 as a possible D gene (6 bases). Trimming stripped 7 bases from V and 3 bases from J, with 9 bases between. Germline V CDR1 and CDR2: MDHEN, SYDVKM. The CDR3 contains 13 residues.

The CDR3 sequence: CASSQGMRGYTF. In nucleotides, the CDR3 is TGTGCCAGTAGTCAGGGGATGAGAGGCTACACCTTC. The gene calls are TRBV19 and TRBJ1-2; a possible D gene is TRBD1 (6 bases). The CDR3 totals 12 residues. V lost 5 bases and J 8 bases, leaving 12 bases between the germline ends. Germline loops: CDR1 LNHDA, CDR2 SQIVND (reference sequence).

The rearrangement joins TRBV28 to TRBJ2-2; TRBD2 matches at 15 bases. This CDR3 comprises 17 residues. CDR1 and CDR2 (germline): MDHEN, SYDVKM. V dropped 6 bases and J dropped 7; count of bases not matched to a gene: 9. CDR3 nucleotide sequence: TGTGCCAGCAGCTCTATGGGACTAGCGGGAGGTGGCGGGGAGCTGTTTTTT. Amino acids: CASSSMGLAGGGGELFF.

This chain joins TRBV19 and TRBJ2-2; D perhaps matches TRBD2 (7 bases). The CDR3 length is 19 residues. Trimming stripped 3 bases from V and 2 bases from J, with 22 bases between. CDR1 and CDR2 from the germline V gene are LNHDA and SQIVND (reference sequence). The DNA for the CDR3 is TGTGCCAGTAGTATGCCGCCTAGGGGGAGGGCTCACAACACCGGGGAGCTGTTTTTT. As protein: CASSMPPRGRAHNTGELFF. The variable domain in full, completed from reference TRBV19 and TRBJ2-2, reads DGGITQSPKYLFRKEGQNVTLSCEQNLNHDAMYWYRQDPGQGLRLIYYSQIVNDFQKGDIAEGYSVSREKKESFPLTVTSAQKNPTAFYLCASSMPPRGRAHNTGELFFGEGSRLTVL.

The V gene is TRBV24-1, the J gene TRBJ2-1, with 12 positions matching TRBD1. Germline CDR1 is KGHDR and CDR2 is SFDVKD. The J segment lost 8 bases and the V segment lost 4 bases, leaving 8 bases of the junction unmatched. The CDR3 extends over 16 amino acids. CDR3 region: CATSESPGQGAHEQFF. The DNA for the CDR3 is TGTGCCACCAGTGAATCCCCGGGACAGGGGGCGCATGAGCAGTTCTTC.